Below are 23 T cell receptor beta chains sequenced from a single sample in a study of T cells in Graves' hyperthyroidism and ophthalmopathy. TCR beta CDR3 sequences were amplified from RNA transcripts. TCR CDR3 regions were first amplified by RT-PCR with HTBI primers. A single record per CDR3 protein comes from TCRdb applying MiXCR to the multiplex PCR reads. The data hold a few hundred thousand distinct CDR3 sequences, with 15% to 18% observed a single time. The sequencing input was blood. The receptors shown here come from a woman in her twenties or thirties with Graves' hyperthyroidism.

This sequence joins TRBV24-1 and TRBJ2-3; 9 bases are a match to TRBD2. Germline CDR1 KGHDR, CDR2 SFDVKD. The CDR3 runs 16 residues. V shed 9 bases, J shed 6 bases, and the junction held 15 bases outside the gene matches. As DNA, the CDR3 is TGTGCCACCCCGCTAACCTTTAGCGGGAGCCCCGATACGCAGTATTTT. Protein: CATPLTFSGSPDTQYF.

This clonotype was detected many times. The chain uses TRBV6-1 and TRBJ1-1; D possibly corresponds to TRBD1 (5 bases). The CDR3 spans 12 residues. V was clipped by 0 bases and J by 14 bases, with 13 bases between them. Germline V gene lookup returns CDR1 MNHNS and CDR2 SASEGT. The CDR3 sequence: CASSEAGAVPFF. The CDR3 DNA reads TGTGCCAGCAGTGAAGCTGGGGCAGTTCCGTTCTTT.

The chain combines TRBV4-3 with TRBJ1-3; unclear D gene. The CDR3 runs to 16 residues. Germline-derived CDR1 and CDR2 are LGHNA and YSLEER. V shed 1 base and J shed 0 bases, with 10 bases lying between them. CDR3 sequence reads: CASSQAPLSSGNTIYF. CDR3 bases: TGCGCCAGCAGCCAAGCCCCCCTGAGCTCTGGAAACACCATATATTTT.

This clonotype has ten or more counts. CDR3 sequence: CASSLGWASGYEQYF. As DNA, the CDR3 is TGTGCCAGCAGCTTAGGCTGGGCGTCTGGCTACGAGCAGTACTTC. This rearrangement joins TRBV11-2 to TRBJ2-7; no clear D. In germline, CDR1 is SGHAT, CDR2 FQNNGV. This CDR3 has 15 amino acids. The V end was cut by 1 base, the J end by 3 bases, with 13 bases between.

This clonotype was observed a handful of times. The rearrangement uses TRBV4-2 and TRBJ2-5, with D perhaps TRBD2 (5 bases). Germline lookup yields CDR1 LGHNA and CDR2 YNFKEQ. This CDR3 is built from 16 residues. V was shortened by 4 bases and J by 1 base, with 16 bases between the two germline ends. The CDR3 coding sequence is TGTGCCAGCAGCCCCTTTATGCTTGGAGGCCAAGAGACCCAGTACTTC. Amino acid sequence: CASSPFMLGGQETQYF.

Concerning this clonotype itself: This may be a read error: a much more frequent sequence differs by one nucleotide. The J gene is TRBJ1-5, the V gene TRBV28, with a possible D match to TRBD1 (5 bases). This CDR3 region has 13 residues. Looked up from germline, CDR1 is MDHEN and CDR2 is SYDVKM. The V and J ends lost 5 bases and 6 bases respectively, with 11 bases between them. Here the CDR3 DNA reads TGTGCCAGCAGTACAGGCGGCTTTCAGCCCCAGCATTTT. This encodes CASSTGGFQPQHF.

V usage is TRBV18 and J usage is TRBJ2-3, with 9 bases lining up with TRBD2. CDR1 and CDR2 (germline): KGHSH, LQKENI. Trimming at V came to 0 bases and at J to 4 bases, leaving 8 bases not matched to a gene. The CDR3 contains 17 residues. The CDR3 spells CASSPPPGGRAADTQYF. In DNA form, the CDR3 reads TGTGCCAGCTCACCACCTCCAGGCGGGAGGGCGGCAGATACGCAGTATTTT.

This clonotype has at least ten counts. The rearrangement uses TRBV20-1 and TRBJ1-2, with 9 bases identical to TRBD1. This CDR3 comprises 17 residues. V was pared by 0 bases and J by 6 bases, with 14 bases of the junction left unmatched. The germline V gene has CDR1 DFQATT and CDR2 SNEGSKA (reference sequence). Here the CDR3 DNA reads TGCAGTGCTAGAGAGCTGAACAGGGGGCGATTTTTGGATGGCTACACCTTC. The encoded protein is CSARELNRGRFLDGYTF.

This clonotype was seen only a few times. This chain joins TRBV30 and TRBJ2-7; the D gene is possibly TRBD1 (6 bases). From germline, CDR1 is GTSNPN and CDR2 SVGIG (reference sequence). V was trimmed by 0 bases and J by 4 bases, leaving 13 bases between them. This CDR3 has 14 amino acids. CDR3 residues: CAWSVAGAGYEQYF. The DNA for the CDR3 is TGTGCCTGGAGTGTAGCAGGGGCTGGGTACGAGCAGTACTTC.

The sample holds many counts of this clonotype. This chain uses TRBV10-3 with TRBJ2-7; the match to TRBD1 covers 8 bases. From germline, CDR1 is ENHRY and CDR2 SYGVKD. The V gene end was trimmed by 7 bases and the J gene end by 0 bases; junction bases not matched to a gene: 2. The CDR3 totals 13 residues. This chain's CDR3 is CAIMTGDSYEQYF. Written as DNA, the CDR3 is TGTGCCATCATGACAGGGGACTCCTACGAGCAGTACTTC.

This clonotype was counted only a few times. V and J are TRBV9 and TRBJ2-5; D remains ambiguous. The CDR3 has 13 residues. CDR1 SGDLS and CDR2 YYNGEE come from the germline V gene. V gave up 2 bases and J gave up 3 bases, with 8 bases separating them. CDR3 coding DNA: TGTGCCAGCAGCGTGGGAAGTAAAGAGACCCAGTACTTC. Amino acids: CASSVGSKETQYF.

This clonotype was observed many times. This chain links TRBV12-5 with TRBJ2-3; no clear D gene. The CDR3 loop spans 14 amino acids. Trimming pared 0 bases from V and 4 bases from J, leaving 8 bases between. Germline assignment: CDR1 LGHNT and CDR2 FRNRAP. CDR3 sequence (DNA): TGTGCTAGTGGTTTGGTAGCCGTTTCAGATACGCAGTATTTT. Protein: CASGLVAVSDTQYF. The full variable domain, in which reference TRBV12-5 and TRBJ2-3 provide the parts outside the CDR3, is DARVTQTPRHKVTEMGQEVTMRCQPILGHNTVFWYRQTMMQGLELLAYFRNRAPLDDSGMPKDRFSAEMPDATLATLKIQPSEPRDSAVYFCASGLVAVSDTQYFGPGTRLTVL.

This clonotype was found many times. The rearrangement links TRBV30 to TRBJ2-1; D ambiguous. Trimming cost V 0 bases and J 9 bases, with 15 bases left between them. The CDR3 totals 14 residues. Germline V gene lookup returns CDR1 GTSNPN and CDR2 SVGIG (reference sequence). Here the CDR3 reads CAWSVRGGLGEQFF. CDR3 sequence (DNA): TGTGCCTGGAGTGTTCGAGGTGGGTTAGGTGAGCAGTTCTTC.

This clonotype came up many times. V and J are TRBV11-2 and TRBJ1-3; D gene unclear. Trimming left V 5 bases short and J 8 bases short, with 13 bases between. The CDR3 has 13 amino acids. Germline assignment: CDR1 SGHAT and CDR2 FQNNGV. CDR3 region: CASSRHLRYTIYF. In DNA, the CDR3 is TGTGCCAGCAGCCGCCACCTTCGATACACCATATATTTT.

The CDR3 here is CASSENRDRGTEAFF. CDR3 nucleotides: TGTGCCAGCAGTGAAAACCGGGACAGGGGAACTGAAGCTTTCTTT. This chain joins TRBV6-1 and TRBJ1-1; 10 nucleotides agree with TRBD1. With V trimmed by 2 bases and J by 5 bases, 5 bases remained unmatched. The CDR3 covers 15 residues. Looked up from germline, CDR1 is MNHNS and CDR2 is SASEGT.

This clonotype occurred many times. The rearrangement links TRBV2 to TRBJ2-3, with 8 bases matching TRBD1. Per germline, CDR1 SNHLY and CDR2 FYNNEI. This CDR3 is 15 amino acids long. V lost 4 bases and J lost 4; bases outside the gene matches: 7. The CDR3 sequence: CASSVRTGPSDTQYF. The CDR3 nucleotides are TGTGCCAGCAGTGTAAGGACAGGGCCTTCAGATACGCAGTATTTT.

This clonotype appeared many times. The chain has TRBV12-3 or TRBV12-4 and TRBJ1-1, with D unresolved. V was cut by 3 bases and J by 3 bases, with 11 bases left in between. The CDR3 has 14 amino acids. The CDR3: CASSFSPEDTEAFF. The CDR3 coding sequence is TGTGCCAGCAGTTTTTCGCCTGAGGACACTGAAGCTTTCTTT.

This clonotype was detected ten times or more. V is TRBV20-1 and J is TRBJ2-7; D could derive from TRBD1 or TRBD2 (6 bases each). CDR1 and CDR2 (germline): DFQATT, SNEGSKA (reference sequence). There are 15 residues in the CDR3. The ends were cut back, 0 bases at V and 3 bases at J, with 15 bases in the middle. CDR3 sequence: CSARDASGALYEQYF. CDR3 in DNA: TGCAGTGCTAGAGACGCCTCGGGGGCTCTCTACGAGCAGTACTTC.

The rearrangement links TRBV4-1 to TRBJ2-1; 9 bases are a match to TRBD2. Trimming at V came to 3 bases and at J to 5 bases, leaving 8 bases not matched to a gene. The CDR3 is 16 residues long. CDR1 is MGHRA, CDR2 YSYEKL, per germline. CDR3 nucleotide sequence: TGCGCCAGCAGCCAGAATATTCTAGCGGGGAACAATGAGCAGTTCTTC. Translating gives CASSQNILAGNNEQFF.

V and J are TRBV9 and TRBJ2-1, with a weak D call TRBD2 (5 bases). CDR1 is SGDLS, CDR2 YYNGEE, per germline. This CDR3 comprises 15 residues. The V end was cut by 0 bases, the J end by 2 bases, with 9 bases between. CDR3 loop: CASSVGGYTYNEQFF. The DNA of the CDR3 is TGTGCCAGCAGCGTAGGCGGGTATACCTACAATGAGCAGTTCTTC.

This clonotype occurred many times. V is TRBV20-1 and J is TRBJ2-3; D is unresolved. CDR1 is DFQATT and CDR2 is SNEGSKA in the germline V gene (reference sequence). The V and J ends lost 6 bases and 2 bases respectively, with 15 bases between them. The CDR3 spans 14 residues. CDR3 nucleotides: TGCAGTGCAAAAACCCTTATATACACAGATACGCAGTATTTT. Translating gives CSAKTLIYTDTQYF.

This rearrangement joins TRBV18 to TRBJ1-3; D is uncertain. Trimming left V 2 bases short and J 1 base short, with 9 bases between. The germline gives CDR1 KGHSH, CDR2 LQKENI. This CDR3 comprises 15 residues. The CDR3 region has the DNA TGTGCCAGCTCACCATCGACGGTGTCTGGAAACACCATATATTTT. Translation: CASSPSTVSGNTIYF.

Many counts were recorded for this clonotype. The J gene is TRBJ2-1, the V gene TRBV18, with 11 bases identical to TRBD2. Germline loops: CDR1 KGHSH, CDR2 LQKENI. V was clipped by 2 bases and J by 8 bases; unmatched bases: 8. This CDR3 has 16 residues. The CDR3 DNA is TGTGCCAGCTCACCATCGACTAGCGGGACGTTCGATGAGCAGTTCTTC. This sequence encodes CASSPSTSGTFDEQFF.